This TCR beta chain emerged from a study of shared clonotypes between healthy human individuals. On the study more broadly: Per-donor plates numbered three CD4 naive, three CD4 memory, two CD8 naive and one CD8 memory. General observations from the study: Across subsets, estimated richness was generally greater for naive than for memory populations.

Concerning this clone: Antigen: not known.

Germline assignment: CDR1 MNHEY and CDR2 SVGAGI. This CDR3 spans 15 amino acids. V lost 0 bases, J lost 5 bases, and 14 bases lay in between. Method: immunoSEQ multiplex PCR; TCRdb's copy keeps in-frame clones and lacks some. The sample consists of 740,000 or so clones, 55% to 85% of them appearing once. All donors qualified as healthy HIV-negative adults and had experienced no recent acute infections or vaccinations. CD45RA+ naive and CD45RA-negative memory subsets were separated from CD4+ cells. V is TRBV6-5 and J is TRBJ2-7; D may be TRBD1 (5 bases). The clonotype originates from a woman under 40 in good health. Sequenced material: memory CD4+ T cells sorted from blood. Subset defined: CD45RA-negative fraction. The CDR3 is CASSYSERGIDEQYF. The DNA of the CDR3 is TGTGCCAGCAGTTACTCGGAAAGGGGTATCGACGAGCAGTACTTC.